This TCR beta chain is drawn from a study of T cells in Graves' hyperthyroidism and ophthalmopathy. Study results and caveats: Before onset, by a median of around 6.4 months, the model predicted ophthalmopathy.

In this sample, this clonotype turned up many times. The antigen is undetermined. Fresh peripheral blood, 9.5 to 10 ml of it, supplied the PBMCs. From RNA transcripts, TCR beta CDR3 regions were amplified. In the first-round RT-PCR of the TCR CDR3, the HTBI primer set was used. TCRdb itself ran the multiplex PCR reads through MiXCR, one entry per CDR3 protein. The sample lists hundreds of thousands of distinct CDR3 sequences, about a fifth seen once, with roughly 30% in the top ten. From germline, CDR1 is LNHNV and CDR2 YYDKDF (reference sequence). The CDR3 spans 14 residues. V was cut by 3 bases and J by 7 bases, with 15 bases left in between.

This chain links TRBV15 with TRBJ1-1; D might be TRBD1 (6 bases). Sequencing was performed on blood. The receptor was derived from a man aged 25-45 years with Graves' ophthalmopathy. CDR3 sequence: CATSRGDKPLEAFF. The CDR3 DNA is TGTGCCACCAGCAGGGGGGACAAGCCGCTTGAAGCTTTCTTT.